This T cell receptor (beta chain) was obtained from a study of blood T cell repertoires in COVID-19. Study details: The United States, Italy and Spain were the sources of the acute and convalescent COVID-19 samples.

Sequencing used immunoSEQ multiplex PCR; TCRdb keeps in-frame clones, though not all of them. The sample consists of 130,000 to 150,000 clones, roughly 80% of them appearing once. Recruits, aged 18 to 89 years, lived in 24 US areas. Either two negative PCRs, clearance, or symptom resolution qualified Cohort 3 donors as recovered. Looked up from germline, CDR1 is SGHAT and CDR2 is FQNNGV. The V end was cut by 4 bases, the J end by 7 bases, with 16 bases between. This CDR3 has 15 amino acids. Input material: PBMCs or T cells enriched from blood (not recorded which). The TCR comes from a woman aged 35 to 49 who had recovered from COVID-19. V and J are TRBV11-2 and TRBJ1-4, with D hard to call. As DNA, the CDR3 is TGTGCCAGCAGCTCCCATACGGGGTTGGGTGAAAAACTGTTTTTT. This encodes CASSSHTGLGEKLFF.